This entry describes one T cell receptor beta chain. This clonotype came up many times. Its antigen remains unidentified. Base qualities are missing; no much larger clone stands one base away. cDNA was synthesized by template-switch 5'RACE using a primer with a 10-nucleotide random unique molecular identifier that tagged each TCR transcript. Each sequencing run produced over 190 million TCR-beta sequences covering 15-18 subjects. Total RNA was extracted with the RNeasy kit. The KAPA Real-time Library Amplification kit was used to amplify TCR-beta VDJ regions with primers targeting the TCR constant region and the 5'RACE anchor. A first PCR added sample indexes and Illumina adaptors, and a second PCR then raised library yield. After Ampure bead purification, the TCR product of roughly 650 bp was size-selected on a 2% E-gel SizeSelection system. Before pooling, library quality was assessed on a Bioanalyzer, concentration was determined with Qubit, and library quantification was performed with the Kapa Library Quantification kit. An Illumina HiSeq 2500 was used to sequence the libraries paired-end at 2 x 150 bp. To increase sequence diversity, roughly 24-32% phiX was spiked into each library pool. The original pipeline was this. Quality-filtered reads were processed with the UMI-based MiGEC pipeline, which removed over 75% of raw TCR sequences during error correction. IMGT germline references were used for alignment of VDJ genes, and clonotypes were defined by a unique CDR3 amino acid sequence together with V-J genes. VDJtools evaluated clonal expansion, Shannon diversity and CDR3 relatedness (CalcPairwiseDistances, ClusterSamples); CLCbio workbench built phylogenetic trees. A clone was classed as expanded if it had 8 or more unique UMIs, a cutoff based on coefficient-of-variation modelling across technical triplicates. TCRdb reworked the public reads: Q25 trimming with fastp, MiXCR clone assembly, productive beta chains retained. Entries that share a CDR3 protein sequence are merged under the most common genes and DNA. The V and J calls and clone size are TCRdb's, not the authors'. The sample records 35,000 to 40,000 distinct CDR3 sequences, 8.5% to 14% of which are singletons. The ten most abundant clones make up 3% to 5% of the sample.

This specimen's time point label, per the study, means: technical triplicate 1. Libraries from unsorted PBMCs were made from 2 million PBMCs kept in RNAlater at -80 degrees C until RNA extraction. Peripheral blood was subjected to Ficoll-Hypaque density gradient centrifugation to isolate PBMCs, which were then cryopreserved in liquid nitrogen. This record comes from a study of neurological immune-mediated disorders (dated by TCRdb to the late 2010s). Turning to the overall study: Peripheral blood TCR-beta repertoires from HTLV-I-associated myelopathy (HAM/TSP) patients, multiple sclerosis patients and healthy controls were compared by UMI-based sequencing. The cohort included approximately 70 subjects: some 14 with HAM/TSP, around 34 with multiple sclerosis, and approximately 20 healthy controls. Technical triplicate libraries were sequenced to precisely calculate the variability in frequency of each individual clone. Alongside PBMC samples, the set of fewer than 110 TCR-beta libraries contained longitudinal samples, technical triplicates, and paired CD4+ and CD8+ T-cell subsets that had been sorted. The full study reports these points: No identical CDR3 amino acid sequences were found to be shared among expanded clones across subjects, suggesting that TCR-beta repertoires were private in all groups. TCR clonal expansion was highest in HAM/TSP patients and lowest in MS patients, with MS patients falling below even healthy controls.

V and J lose 5 bases and 1 base, and a span of 8 bases separates them. Looking up the germline V gene yields CDR1 SGHVS and CDR2 FNYEAQ. The CDR3 sequence holds 13 residues, the cysteine and phenylalanine included. Only CDR3 DNA remains: 39 bases, in frame from the first base. The sequence joins TRBV7-6 to TRBJ1-1; 5 matching bases give a weak D call of TRBD1. Sequencing was done on a sample of PBMCs. This TCR was sampled from a man aged 55 to 69 with HTLV-1-associated myelopathy (HAM/TSP). This receptor carries the CDR3 CASSATENTEAFF. The DNA sequence follows: TGTGCCAGCAGCGCGACAGAGAACACTGAAGCTTTCTTT.